This T cell receptor (beta chain) was captured by sequencing in a study of blood T cell repertoires in COVID-19. Study details: Samples taken during acute and convalescent COVID-19 were collected in the United States, Italy and Spain.

Only a few counts were recorded for this clone. Original data processing: Estimation of nucleated cell counts was performed using reference gene primer amplification. Clones were read by immunoSEQ multiplex PCR, and TCRdb kept only the in-frame ones, dropping some. V and J calls and clone size follow that table, whereas D and trimming were derived from the DNA. The repertoire consists of some 68,000 clones, with 80% to 90% occurring once and the leading ten covering around 4.4%. Trimming removed 6 bases from V and 1 base from J, with 15 bases in between. Germline V gene sequence: CDR1 ENHRY, CDR2 SYGVKD. This CDR3 is built from 15 residues.

V gene TRBV10-3 combines with J gene TRBJ1-1; D possibly corresponds to TRBD1 (6 bases). The sequencing input was peripheral blood. This TCR derives from a middle-aged man with active COVID-19. The CDR3 nucleotides are TGTGCCATCAGGGGGGCGGGGGCTCAGAACACTGAAGCTTTCTTT. It translates to CAIRGAGAQNTEAFF.